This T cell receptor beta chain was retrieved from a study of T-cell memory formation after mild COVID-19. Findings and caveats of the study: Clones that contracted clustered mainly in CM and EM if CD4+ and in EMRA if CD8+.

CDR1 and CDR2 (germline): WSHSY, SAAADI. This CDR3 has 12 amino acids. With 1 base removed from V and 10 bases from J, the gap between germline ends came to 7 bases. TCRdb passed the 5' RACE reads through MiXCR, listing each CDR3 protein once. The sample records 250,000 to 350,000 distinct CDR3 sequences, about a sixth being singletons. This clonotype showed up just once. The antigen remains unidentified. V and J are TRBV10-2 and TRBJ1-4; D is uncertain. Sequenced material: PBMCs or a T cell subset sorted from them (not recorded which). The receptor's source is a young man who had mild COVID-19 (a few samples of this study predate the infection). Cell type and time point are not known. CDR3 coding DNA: TGCGCCAGCAGTGAGTTCAGTGGAAAACTGTTTTTT. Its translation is CASSEFSGKLFF.